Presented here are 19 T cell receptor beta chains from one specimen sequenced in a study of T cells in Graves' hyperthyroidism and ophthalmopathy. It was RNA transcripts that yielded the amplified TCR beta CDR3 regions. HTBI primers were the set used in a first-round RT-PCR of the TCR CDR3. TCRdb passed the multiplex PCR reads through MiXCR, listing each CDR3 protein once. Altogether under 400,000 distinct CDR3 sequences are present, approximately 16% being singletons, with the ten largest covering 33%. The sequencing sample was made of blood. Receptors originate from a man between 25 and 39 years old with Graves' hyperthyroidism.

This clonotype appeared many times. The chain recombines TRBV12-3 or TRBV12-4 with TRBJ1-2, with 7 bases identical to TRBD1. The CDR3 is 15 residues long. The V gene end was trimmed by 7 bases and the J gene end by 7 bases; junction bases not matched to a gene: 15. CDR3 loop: CASTPGKGAHVGYTF. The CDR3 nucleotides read TGTGCCAGCACACCGGGGAAGGGGGCGCATGTTGGCTACACCTTC.

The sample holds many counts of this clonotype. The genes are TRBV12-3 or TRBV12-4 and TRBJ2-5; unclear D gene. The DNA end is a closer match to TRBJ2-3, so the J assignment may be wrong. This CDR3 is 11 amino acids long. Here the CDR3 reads CASSTQETQYF. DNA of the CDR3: TGTGCCAGCAGTACCCAGGAGACGCAGTATTTT.

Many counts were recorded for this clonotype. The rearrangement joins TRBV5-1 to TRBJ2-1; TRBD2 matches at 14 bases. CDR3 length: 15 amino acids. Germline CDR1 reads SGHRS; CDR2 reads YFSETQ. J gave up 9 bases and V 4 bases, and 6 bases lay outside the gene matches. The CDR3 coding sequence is TGCGCCAGCAGCCCGGGACTAGCGGGAGTAGGTGAGCAGTTCTTC. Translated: CASSPGLAGVGEQFF.

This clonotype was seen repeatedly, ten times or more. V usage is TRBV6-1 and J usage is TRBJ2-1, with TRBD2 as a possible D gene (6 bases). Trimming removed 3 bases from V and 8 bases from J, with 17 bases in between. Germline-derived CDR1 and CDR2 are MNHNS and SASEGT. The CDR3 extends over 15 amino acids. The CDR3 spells CASSDWASGGDEQFF. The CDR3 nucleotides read TGTGCCAGCAGTGATTGGGCCTCTGGAGGGGATGAGCAGTTCTTC.

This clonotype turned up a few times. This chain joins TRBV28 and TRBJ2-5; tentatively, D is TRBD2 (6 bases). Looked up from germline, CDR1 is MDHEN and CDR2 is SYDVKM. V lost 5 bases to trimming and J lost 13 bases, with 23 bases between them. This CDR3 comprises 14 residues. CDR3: CASSPPGLRSFRYF. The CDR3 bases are TGTGCCAGCAGTCCACCGGGACTGAGAAGTTTTAGGTACTTC.

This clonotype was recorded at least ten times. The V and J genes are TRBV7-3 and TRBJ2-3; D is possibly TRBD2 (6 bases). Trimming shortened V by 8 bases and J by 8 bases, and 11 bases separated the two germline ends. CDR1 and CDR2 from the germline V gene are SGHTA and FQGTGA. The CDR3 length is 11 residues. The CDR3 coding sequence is TGTGCCAGCTCCGGGGGTGGTACGCAGTATTTT. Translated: CASSGGGTQYF.

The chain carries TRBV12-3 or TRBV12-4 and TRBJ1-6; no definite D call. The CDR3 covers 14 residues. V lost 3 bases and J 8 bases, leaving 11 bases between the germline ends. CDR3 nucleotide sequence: TGTGCCAGCAGTTTCCATTCTTTGGATTCACCCCTCCACTTT. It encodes CASSFHSLDSPLHF.

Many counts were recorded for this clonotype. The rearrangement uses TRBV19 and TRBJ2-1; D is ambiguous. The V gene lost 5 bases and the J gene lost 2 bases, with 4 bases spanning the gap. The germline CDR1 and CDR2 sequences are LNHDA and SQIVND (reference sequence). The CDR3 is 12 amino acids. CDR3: CASSRPYNEQFF. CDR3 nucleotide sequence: TGTGCCAGTAGTCGACCCTACAATGAGCAGTTCTTC.

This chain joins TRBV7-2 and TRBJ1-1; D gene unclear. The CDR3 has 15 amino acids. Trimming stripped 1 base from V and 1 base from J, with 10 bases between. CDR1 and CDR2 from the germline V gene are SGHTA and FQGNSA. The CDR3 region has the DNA TGTGCCAGCAGCTTAGGCCCAGTTTCGAACACTGAAGCTTTCTTT. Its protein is CASSLGPVSNTEAFF.

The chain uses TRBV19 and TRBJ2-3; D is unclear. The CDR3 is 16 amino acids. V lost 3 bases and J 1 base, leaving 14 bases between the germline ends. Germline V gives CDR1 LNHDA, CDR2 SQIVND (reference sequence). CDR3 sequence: CASSIRHIWGTDTQYF. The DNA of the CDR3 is TGTGCCAGTAGTATCCGACATATTTGGGGCACAGATACGCAGTATTTT.

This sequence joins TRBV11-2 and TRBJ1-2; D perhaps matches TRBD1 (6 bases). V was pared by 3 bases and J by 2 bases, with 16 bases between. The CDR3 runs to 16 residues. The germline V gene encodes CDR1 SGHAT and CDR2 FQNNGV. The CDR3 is CASSLDYGGANYGYTF. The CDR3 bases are TGTGCCAGCAGCTTGGACTACGGGGGGGCAAACTATGGCTACACCTTC. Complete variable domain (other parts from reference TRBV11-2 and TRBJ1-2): EAGVAQSPRYKIIEKRQSVAFWCNPISGHATLYWYQQILGQGPKLLIQFQNNGVVDDSQLPKDRFSAERLKGVDSTLKIQPAKLEDSAVYLCASSLDYGGANYGYTFGSGTRLTVV.

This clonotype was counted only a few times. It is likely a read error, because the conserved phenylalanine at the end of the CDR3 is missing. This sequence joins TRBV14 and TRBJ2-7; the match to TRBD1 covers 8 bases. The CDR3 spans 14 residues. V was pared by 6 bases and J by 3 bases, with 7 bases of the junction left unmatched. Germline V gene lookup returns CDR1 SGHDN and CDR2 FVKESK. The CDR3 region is CASSHRDRFYEQYS. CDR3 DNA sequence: TGTGCCAGCAGTCACCGGGACAGGTTCTACGAGCAGTACTCC.

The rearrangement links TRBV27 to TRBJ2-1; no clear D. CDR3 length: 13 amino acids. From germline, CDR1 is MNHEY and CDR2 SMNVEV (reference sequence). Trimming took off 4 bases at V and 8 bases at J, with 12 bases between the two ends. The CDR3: CASSSSQWDEQFF. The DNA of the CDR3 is TGTGCCAGCAGTTCGAGTCAATGGGATGAGCAGTTCTTC.

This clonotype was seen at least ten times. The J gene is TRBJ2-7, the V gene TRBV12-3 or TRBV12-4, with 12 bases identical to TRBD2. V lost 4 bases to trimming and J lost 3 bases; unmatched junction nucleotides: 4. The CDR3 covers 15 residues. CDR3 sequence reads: CASSSTSGRIYEQYF. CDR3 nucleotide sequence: TGTGCCAGCAGTTCAACTAGCGGGAGGATCTACGAGCAGTACTTC.

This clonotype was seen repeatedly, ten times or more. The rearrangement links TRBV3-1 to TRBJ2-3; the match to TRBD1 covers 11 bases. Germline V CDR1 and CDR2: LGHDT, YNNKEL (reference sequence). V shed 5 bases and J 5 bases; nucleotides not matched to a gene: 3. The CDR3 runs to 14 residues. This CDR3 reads CASSYGTGGDTQYF. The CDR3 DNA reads TGTGCCAGCAGCTATGGGACAGGGGGAGATACGCAGTATTTT.

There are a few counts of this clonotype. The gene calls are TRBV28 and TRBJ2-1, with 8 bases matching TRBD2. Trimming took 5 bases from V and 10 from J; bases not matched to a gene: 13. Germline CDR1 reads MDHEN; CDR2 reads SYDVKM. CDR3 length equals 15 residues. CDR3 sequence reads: CASSLDRGLAGEQFF. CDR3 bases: TGTGCCAGCAGTCTGGACAGAGGACTAGCTGGGGAGCAGTTCTTC. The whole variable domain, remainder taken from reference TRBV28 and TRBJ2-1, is DVKVTQSSRYLVKRTGEKVFLECVQDMDHENMFWYRQDPGLGLRLIYFSYDVKMKEKGDIPEGYSVSREKKERFSLILESASTNQTSMYLCASSLDRGLAGEQFFGPGTRLTVL.

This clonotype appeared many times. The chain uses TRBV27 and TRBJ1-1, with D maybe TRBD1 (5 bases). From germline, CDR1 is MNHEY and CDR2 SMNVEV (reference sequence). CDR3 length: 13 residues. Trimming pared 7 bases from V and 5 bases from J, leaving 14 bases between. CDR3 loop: CASNHPGGTEAFF. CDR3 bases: TGTGCCAGCAATCACCCCGGGGGTACTGAAGCTTTCTTT.

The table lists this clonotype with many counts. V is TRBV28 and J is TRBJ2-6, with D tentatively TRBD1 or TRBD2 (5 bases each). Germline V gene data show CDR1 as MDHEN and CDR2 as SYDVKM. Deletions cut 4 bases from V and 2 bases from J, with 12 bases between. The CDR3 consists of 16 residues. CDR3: CASSSPGSTGANVLTF. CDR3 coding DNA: TGTGCCAGCAGTTCCCCAGGGAGTACTGGGGCCAACGTCCTGACTTTC.

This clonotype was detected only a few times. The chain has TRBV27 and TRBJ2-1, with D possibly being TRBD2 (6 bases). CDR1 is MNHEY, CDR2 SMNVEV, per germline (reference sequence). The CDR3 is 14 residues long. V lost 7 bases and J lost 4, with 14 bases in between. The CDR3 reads CASTDGTPYNEQFF. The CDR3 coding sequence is TGTGCCAGCACCGACGGGACTCCGTACAATGAGCAGTTCTTC.